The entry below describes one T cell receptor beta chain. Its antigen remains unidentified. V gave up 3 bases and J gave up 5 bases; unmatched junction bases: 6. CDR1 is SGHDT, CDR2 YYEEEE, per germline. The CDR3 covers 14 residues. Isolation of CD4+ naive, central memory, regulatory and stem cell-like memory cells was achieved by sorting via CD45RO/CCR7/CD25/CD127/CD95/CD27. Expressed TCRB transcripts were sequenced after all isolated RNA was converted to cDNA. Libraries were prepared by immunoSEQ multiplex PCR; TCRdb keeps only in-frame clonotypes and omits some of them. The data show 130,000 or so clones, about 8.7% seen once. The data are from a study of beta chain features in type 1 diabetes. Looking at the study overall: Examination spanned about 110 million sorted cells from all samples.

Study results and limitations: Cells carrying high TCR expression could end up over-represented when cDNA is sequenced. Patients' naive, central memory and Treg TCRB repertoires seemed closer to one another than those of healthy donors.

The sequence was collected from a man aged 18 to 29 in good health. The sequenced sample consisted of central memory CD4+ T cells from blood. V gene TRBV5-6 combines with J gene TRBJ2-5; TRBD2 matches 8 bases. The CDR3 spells CASSSRGGPETQYF. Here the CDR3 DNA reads TGTGCCAGCAGCTCTCGGGGGGGACCGGAGACCCAGTACTTC. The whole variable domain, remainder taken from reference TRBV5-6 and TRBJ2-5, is DAGVTQSPTHLIKTRGQQVTLRCSPKSGHDTVSWYQQALGQGPQFIFQYYEEEERQRGNFPDRFSGHQFPNYSSELNVNALLLGDSALYLCASSSRGGPETQYFGPGTRLLVL.